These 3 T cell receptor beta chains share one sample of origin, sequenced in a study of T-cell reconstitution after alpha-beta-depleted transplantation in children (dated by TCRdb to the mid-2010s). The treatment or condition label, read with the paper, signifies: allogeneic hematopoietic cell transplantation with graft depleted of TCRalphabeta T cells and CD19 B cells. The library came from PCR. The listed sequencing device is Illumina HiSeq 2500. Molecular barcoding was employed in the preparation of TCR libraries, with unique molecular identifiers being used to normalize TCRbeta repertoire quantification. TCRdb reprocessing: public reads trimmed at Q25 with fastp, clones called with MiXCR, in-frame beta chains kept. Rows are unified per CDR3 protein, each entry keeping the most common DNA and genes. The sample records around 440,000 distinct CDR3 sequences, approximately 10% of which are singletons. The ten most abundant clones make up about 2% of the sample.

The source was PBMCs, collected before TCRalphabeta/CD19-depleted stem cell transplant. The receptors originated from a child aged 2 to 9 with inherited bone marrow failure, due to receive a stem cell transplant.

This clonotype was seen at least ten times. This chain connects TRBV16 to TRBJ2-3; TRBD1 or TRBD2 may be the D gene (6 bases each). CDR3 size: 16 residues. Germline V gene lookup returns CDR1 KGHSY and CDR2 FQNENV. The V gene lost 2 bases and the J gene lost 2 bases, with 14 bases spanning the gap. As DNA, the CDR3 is TGTGCCAGCAGCCAAGCGTTGGGGGGCACCACAGATACGCAGTATTTT. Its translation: CASSQALGGTTDTQYF.

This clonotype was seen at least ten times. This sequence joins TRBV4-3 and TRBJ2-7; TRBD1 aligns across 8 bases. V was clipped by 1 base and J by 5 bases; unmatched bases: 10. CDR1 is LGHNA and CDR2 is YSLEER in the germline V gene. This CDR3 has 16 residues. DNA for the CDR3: TGCGCCAGCAGCCAAGGAACCGGGACAGGAAACAACGAGCAGTACTTC. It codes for CASSQGTGTGNNEQYF.

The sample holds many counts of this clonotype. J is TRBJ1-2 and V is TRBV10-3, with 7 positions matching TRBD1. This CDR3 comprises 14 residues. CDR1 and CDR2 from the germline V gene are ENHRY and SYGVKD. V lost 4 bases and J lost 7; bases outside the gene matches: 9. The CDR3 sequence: CAISVRQGYGGYTF. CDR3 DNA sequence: TGTGCCATCAGTGTGAGACAGGGTTACGGTGGCTACACCTTC.